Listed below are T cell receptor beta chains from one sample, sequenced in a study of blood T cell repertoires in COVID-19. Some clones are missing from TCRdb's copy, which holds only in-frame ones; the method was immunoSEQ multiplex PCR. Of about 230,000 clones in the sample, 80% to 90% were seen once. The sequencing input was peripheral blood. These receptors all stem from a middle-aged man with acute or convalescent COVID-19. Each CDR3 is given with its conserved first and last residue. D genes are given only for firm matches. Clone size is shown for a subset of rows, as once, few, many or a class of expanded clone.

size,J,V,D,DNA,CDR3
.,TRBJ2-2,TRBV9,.,TGTGCCAGCAGCGCTCGGCAGGCCACCGGGGAGCTGTTTTTT,CASSARQATGELFF
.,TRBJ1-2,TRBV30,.,TGTGCCTGGAGTCAATCGGAGGGGGGCTACACCTTC,CAWSQSEGGYTF
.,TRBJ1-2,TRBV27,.,TGTGCCAGCAGTTTATCACGGGTCCTGGGTGGCTACACCTTC,CASSLSRVLGGYTF
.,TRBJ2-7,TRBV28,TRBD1,TGTGCCAGCAGTTCTACCGGGACAGGGAACGAGCAGTACTTC,CASSSTGTGNEQYF
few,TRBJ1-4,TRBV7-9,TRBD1,TGTGCCAGCAGCAACGGACAGGGAGGGGAAAAACTGTTTTTT,CASSNGQGGEKLFF
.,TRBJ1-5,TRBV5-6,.,TGTGCCAGCAGCGCCCTAGGGGGCAATCAGCCCCAGCATTTT,CASSALGGNQPQHF
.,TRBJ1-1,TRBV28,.,TGTGCCAGCAGCCGACTAAGAGGGACTGAAGCTTTCTTT,CASSRLRGTEAFF
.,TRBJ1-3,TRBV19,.,TGTGCCAGTAGCGAGGGGGATTCTGGAAACACCATATATTTT,CASSEGDSGNTIYF
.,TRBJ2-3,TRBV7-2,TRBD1,TGTGCCAGCAGCCCGGGACAGGGAATTTACGATACGCAGTATTTT,CASSPGQGIYDTQYF
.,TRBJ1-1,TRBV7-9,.,TGTGCCAGCAGCTCACAAGGGGGCACTGAAGCTTTCTTT,CASSSQGGTEAFF
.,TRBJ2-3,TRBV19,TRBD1,TGTGCCAGTAAAAGGGACAGTTTAATTGATACGCAGTATTTT,CASKRDSLIDTQYF
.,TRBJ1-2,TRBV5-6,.,TGTGCCAGCAGCCCCGACGGGGAGGGCTATGGCTACACCTTC,CASSPDGEGYGYTF
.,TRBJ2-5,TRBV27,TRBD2,TGTGCCAGCAGTTTCCCGGGACTAGCGGGGGTAAAGACCCAGTACTTC,CASSFPGLAGVKTQYF
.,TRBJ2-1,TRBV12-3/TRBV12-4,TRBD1,TGTGCCAGCAGTTTAGCGCAGGGGGTTGAGCAGTTCTTC,CASSLAQGVEQFF
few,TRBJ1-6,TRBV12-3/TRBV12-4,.,TGTGCCAGCACCACATCAAATTCACCCCTCCACTTT,CASTTSNSPLHF
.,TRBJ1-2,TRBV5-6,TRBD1,TGTGCCAGCAGCTCATGGGACAGGGAAGGCTATGGCTACACCTTC,CASSSWDREGYGYTF
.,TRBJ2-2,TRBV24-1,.,TGTGCCACCAGTGATGTTGGAGGGCGGGCCGGGGAGCTGTTTTTT,CATSDVGGRAGELFF
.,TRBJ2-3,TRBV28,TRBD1,TGTGCCAGCAGTAGGGACAGCCCCGTGAGCACAGATACGCAGTATTTT,CASSRDSPVSTDTQYF
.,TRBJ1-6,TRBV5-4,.,TGTGCCAGCAGCCACGATGGTCATACAGGGAATTCACCCCTCCACTTT,CASSHDGHTGNSPLHF
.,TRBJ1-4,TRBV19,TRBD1,TGTGCCAGTAGTGCCTCACCGGGACAGGGGGCTGAAAAACTGTTTTTT,CASSASPGQGAEKLFF
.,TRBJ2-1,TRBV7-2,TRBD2,TGTGCCAGCAGCTTAACCTCCGGGACTAGAGGGAATGAGCAGTTCTTC,CASSLTSGTRGNEQFF
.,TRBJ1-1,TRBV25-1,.,TGTGCCAGCAGTGTCATGGAGACAGGCCCTGAAGCTTTCTTT,CASSVMETGPEAFF
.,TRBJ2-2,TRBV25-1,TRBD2,TGTGCCAGCAGATTAGCGGGGCCCGGGGAGCTGTTTTTT,CASRLAGPGELFF
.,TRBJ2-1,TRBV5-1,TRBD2,TGCGCCAGCAGCAAACGGACTAGCGGGGGGAACAATGAGCAGTTCTTC,CASSKRTSGGNNEQFF
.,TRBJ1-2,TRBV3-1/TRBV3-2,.,TGTGCCAGCAGCCAAGGATCCGGTCGTGGCTACACCTTC,CASSQGSGRGYTF
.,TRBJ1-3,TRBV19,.,TGTGCCAGCACCGCCGGCGAGGCCTCTGGAAACACCATATATTTT,CASTAGEASGNTIYF
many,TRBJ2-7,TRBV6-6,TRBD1,TGTGCCAGCAGTTACGCCTCAGGGGGCGAGCAGTACTTC,CASSYASGGEQYF
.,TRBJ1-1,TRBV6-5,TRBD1,TGTGCCAGCAGTTACTCACCAGGGGGGAAGACTGAAGCTTTCTTT,CASSYSPGGKTEAFF
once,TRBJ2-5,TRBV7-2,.,TGTGCCAGCACCCCGGGAGAGACCCAGTACTTC,CASTPGETQYF
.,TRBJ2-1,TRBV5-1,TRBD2,TGCGCCAGCATAGCTAGCGGGGGGACAGACTCCTACAATGAGCAGTTCTTC,CASIASGGTDSYNEQFF
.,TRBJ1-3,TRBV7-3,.,TGTGCCAGCAGCTTGGGAGACGCCCCTGGAAACACCATATATTTT,CASSLGDAPGNTIYF
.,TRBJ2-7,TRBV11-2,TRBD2,TGTGCCAGCAGCTTGGGCGGGGGGTACGAGCAGTACTTC,CASSLGGGYEQYF
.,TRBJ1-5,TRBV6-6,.,TGTGCCAGCAGTTACCAAACAGGGATGAGTCAGCCCCAGCATTTT,CASSYQTGMSQPQHF
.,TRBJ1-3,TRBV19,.,TGTGCCAGTAGTATTTCTCAGATCTCTGGAAACACCATATATTTT,CASSISQISGNTIYF
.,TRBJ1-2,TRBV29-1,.,TGCAGCGCTGGGACTGATTATGGCTACACCTTC,CSAGTDYGYTF